The sequence of this T cell receptor beta chain was determined in a study of blood T cell repertoires in COVID-19. Study-level background: Specimens from acute and convalescent COVID-19 originated in the United States, Italy and Spain. Sources were T cells, B-cell-depleted T cells, or PBMCs; the material itself was cDNA or gDNA.

Per the study methods: Using reference gene primer amplification, nucleated cell counts were estimated. The table came from immunoSEQ multiplex PCR; TCRdb's copy has only in-frame clones and leaves some out. Clonal size and the V and J genes are those of that table, whereas D and trimming came from the DNA. The table lists fewer than 250,000 clones, approximately 82% of them singletons, with approximately 1.9% in the top ten. CDR3 length equals 14 residues. Germline V gene sequence: CDR1 SNHLY, CDR2 FYNNEI. V was cut by 6 bases and J by 2 bases, with 8 bases left in between. Sequencing used peripheral blood. The V call is TRBV2, the J call TRBJ2-6; D gene unclear. The receptor's source is a woman older than 75 with acute or convalescent COVID-19. DNA for the CDR3: TGTGCCAGCAGGCGGTCAACTGGGGCCAACGTCCTGACTTTC. This sequence encodes CASRRSTGANVLTF.